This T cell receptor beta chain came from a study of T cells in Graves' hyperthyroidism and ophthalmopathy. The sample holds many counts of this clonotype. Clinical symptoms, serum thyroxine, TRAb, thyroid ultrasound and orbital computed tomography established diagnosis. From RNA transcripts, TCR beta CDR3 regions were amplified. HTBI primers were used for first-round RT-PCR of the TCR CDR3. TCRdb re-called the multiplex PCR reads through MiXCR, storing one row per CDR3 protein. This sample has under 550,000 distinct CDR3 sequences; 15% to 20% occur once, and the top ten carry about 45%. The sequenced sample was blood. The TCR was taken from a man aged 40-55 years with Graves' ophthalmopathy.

CDR3 sequence (DNA): TGTGCCAGCAGCCAAACAGCGGGGGACCGCCCCGAGACCCAGTACTTC. Residues: CASSQTAGDRPETQYF. This sequence joins TRBV3-1 and TRBJ2-5; 8 bases match TRBD2. Germline lookup yields CDR1 LGHDT and CDR2 YNNKEL (reference sequence). V was clipped by 2 bases and J by 5 bases; unmatched bases: 10. This CDR3 region has 16 residues.